The 26 T cell receptor beta chains below come from one sample, sequenced in a study of blood T cell repertoires in COVID-19 (dated by TCRdb to 2018 to 2020). Receptor amplification or capture employed the immunoSEQ multiplex PCR assay. TCRdb re-hosts the immuneACCESS table, in-frame sequences only. Its copies lack some clones; in the studies checked, an unresolved V gene accounts for under half of them, and the cause for the rest is not known. The sample has over 150,000 clones on record, approximately 91% of them singletons. The ten most abundant clones make up roughly a sixth of the sample. The sequenced sample was peripheral blood. Receptors were obtained from a man in his fifties or sixties with COVID-19, enrolled during active disease.

J is TRBJ2-5 and V is TRBV7-9; D might be TRBD1 (6 bases). V shed 3 bases and J shed 1 base, with 15 bases lying between them. This CDR3 region has 16 residues. Germline V gene data show CDR1 as SEHNR and CDR2 as FQNEAQ (reference sequence). The CDR3 sequence: CASSFSGTTIQETQYF. CDR3 nucleotides: TGTGCCAGCAGCTTTTCAGGGACAACAATCCAAGAGACCCAGTACTTC.

The chain is built from TRBV19 and TRBJ1-6; no clear D. V was pared by 6 bases and J by 0 bases, with 15 bases between. The CDR3 is 17 amino acids. The germline V gene encodes CDR1 LNHDA and CDR2 SQIVND (reference sequence). Written as DNA, the CDR3 is TGTGCCAGTAGCCAAAACGGAGGGAGCTCCTATAATTCACCCCTCCACTTT. It specifies CASSQNGGSSYNSPLHF.

V is TRBV7-8 and J is TRBJ2-7, with D perhaps matching TRBD1 (5 bases). Germline CDR1 reads SGHVS; CDR2 reads FQNEAQ. This CDR3 region has 12 residues. Trimming took 7 bases from V and 6 from J, leaving 13 bases between them. Here the CDR3 reads CASTLNRFEQYF. Written as DNA, the CDR3 is TGTGCCAGCACCCTAAACAGGTTCGAGCAGTACTTC. The full variable domain, rest sourced from reference TRBV7-8 and TRBJ2-7, is GAGVSQSPRYKVAKRGQDVALRCDPISGHVSLFWYQQALGQGPEFLTYFQNEAQLDKSGLPSDRFFAERPEGSVSTLKIQRTQQEDSAVYLCASTLNRFEQYFGPGTRLTVT.

The genes are TRBV7-9 and TRBJ2-7; 12 nucleotides agree with TRBD1. The junction had 6 bases not matched to a gene; V was cut back by 4 bases and J by 5 bases. CDR1 and CDR2 from the germline V gene are SEHNR and FQNEAQ (reference sequence). The CDR3 totals 15 residues. As DNA, the CDR3 is TGTGCCAGCAGCTGGGACAGGGGGCTGCTTGACGAGCAGTACTTC. Protein product: CASSWDRGLLDEQYF.

The chain joins TRBV12-5 to TRBJ2-2, with D possibly TRBD1 on 6 matching bases. The CDR3 contains 15 residues. The germline V gene has CDR1 LGHNT and CDR2 FRNRAP. Trimming left V 1 base short and J 0 bases short, with 6 bases between. CDR3 residues: CASGLGQANTGELFF. The CDR3 DNA sequence: TGTGCTAGTGGTTTGGGACAGGCGAACACCGGGGAGCTGTTTTTT.

The sample holds one count of this clone. The genes are TRBV29-1 and TRBJ2-1, with D perhaps given as TRBD1 or TRBD2 (6 bases each). CDR3 length: 11 amino acids. Germline V gene lookup returns CDR1 SQVTM and CDR2 ANQGSEA. The CDR3 sequence is CIGGLYNEQFF. As DNA, the CDR3 is TGCATCGGGGGCCTCTACAATGAGCAGTTCTTC.

This chain joins TRBV7-2 and TRBJ2-7; maybe TRBD1 (6 bases). The germline V gene encodes CDR1 SGHTA and CDR2 FQGNSA. This CDR3 contains 13 residues. V lost 4 bases, J lost 0 bases, and 7 bases lay in between. The CDR3 is CASSSQGSYEQYF. The CDR3 DNA reads as TGTGCCAGCAGCTCACAGGGCTCCTACGAGCAGTACTTC.

The chain couples TRBV19 to TRBJ2-7; perhaps TRBD1 as D (6 bases). This CDR3 spans 15 amino acids. V was clipped by 4 bases and J by 4 bases, with 17 bases between them. Germline assignment: CDR1 LNHDA and CDR2 SQIVND (reference sequence). The CDR3 DNA reads as TGTGCCAGTAGTACCCAGAGCTTCGGACAGTACGAGCAGTACTTC. This translates into CASSTQSFGQYEQYF.

A remark on this clone: The sample has other DNA sequences that encode this CDR3 too. The chain uses TRBV11-2 and TRBJ1-6; D gene uncertain. Germline loops: CDR1 SGHAT, CDR2 FQNNGV. The CDR3 has 14 residues. Trimming cost V 1 base and J 10 bases, with 11 bases left between them. CDR3 loop: CASSLVRGNSPLHF. DNA of the CDR3: TGTGCCAGCAGCTTAGTGCGGGGTAACTCACCCCTCCACTTT.

The chain couples TRBV11-2 to TRBJ2-2, with D tentatively TRBD2 (5 bases). CDR3 size: 14 residues. Germline V gene sequence: CDR1 SGHAT, CDR2 FQNNGV. Trimming removed 0 bases at V and 5 bases at J, with 7 bases between. For the CDR3, the DNA is TGTGCCAGCAGCTTAGAGAGGGATACCGGGGAGCTGTTTTTT. It yields the protein CASSLERDTGELFF.

A single count supports this clone. This rearrangement joins TRBV3-1 (or the pseudogene TRBV3-2) to TRBJ2-5, with D maybe TRBD2 (6 bases). With 0 bases removed from V and 1 base from J, the gap between germline ends came to 27 bases. The V gene's germline CDR1 is LGHDT and CDR2 YNNKEL (reference sequence). The CDR3 is 21 residues long. The CDR3 sequence: CASSQDRGSPGVGRTQETQYF. In DNA form, the CDR3 reads TGTGCCAGCAGCCAAGACCGGGGCTCCCCGGGGGTCGGCAGGACCCAAGAGACCCAGTACTTC.

This chain joins TRBV19 and TRBJ2-5, with TRBD2 matching over 7 bases. The CDR3 covers 13 residues. Trimming removed 6 bases from V and 5 bases from J; junction bases left unmatched: 6. In germline, CDR1 is LNHDA, CDR2 SQIVND (reference sequence). The DNA for the CDR3 is TGTGCCAGTAGCCTGAGGCGGGGGGAGACCCAGTACTTC. As protein: CASSLRRGETQYF.

CDR3 protein: CASSLALGNTIYF. For the CDR3, the DNA is TGTGCCAGCAGTCTAGCTCTCGGAAACACCATATATTTT. The chain combines TRBV6-5 with TRBJ1-3; D not certain. The V gene lost 5 bases and the J gene lost 4 bases, with 9 bases spanning the gap. Germline CDR1 is MNHEY and CDR2 is SVGAGI. The CDR3 consists of 13 residues.

This chain uses TRBV14 with TRBJ1-3, with unresolved D. CDR1 SGHDN and CDR2 FVKESK come from the germline V gene. This CDR3 spans 15 amino acids. Trimming removed 4 bases at V and 0 bases at J, with 10 bases between. The CDR3 region has the DNA TGTGCCAGCAGCCGATCTCCGAGCTCTGGAAACACCATATATTTT. Residues: CASSRSPSSGNTIYF. Full variable domain (remainder filled in from reference TRBV14 and TRBJ1-3): EAGVTQFPSHSVIEKGQTVTLRCDPISGHDNLYWYRRVMGKEIKFLLHFVKESKQDESGMPNNRFLAERTGGTYSTLKVQPAELEDSGVYFCASSRSPSSGNTIYFGEGSWLTVV.

The genes are TRBV7-3 and TRBJ2-7; D perhaps matches TRBD2 (7 bases). Germline lookup yields CDR1 SGHTA and CDR2 FQGTGA. This CDR3 has 13 residues. The ends were cut back, 8 bases at V and 1 base at J, with 12 bases in the middle. The CDR3, as DNA: TGTGCCAGCGGCAGCGGGACATCCTACGAGCAGTACTTC. This sequence encodes CASGSGTSYEQYF.

The chain links TRBV29-1 to TRBJ1-6, with 8 bases aligning to TRBD1. From germline, CDR1 is SQVTM and CDR2 ANQGSEA. The CDR3 is 14 amino acids. V gave up 6 bases and J gave up 8 bases; unmatched junction bases: 9. The CDR3 region is CSVATGAGDSPLHF. As DNA, the CDR3 is TGCAGCGTCGCGACAGGGGCAGGTGATTCACCCCTCCACTTT. The entire variable domain, with the rest obtained from reference TRBV29-1 and TRBJ1-6, is as follows: SAVISQKPSRDICQRGTSLTIQCQVDSQVTMMFWYRQQPGQSLTLIATANQGSEATYESGFVIDKFPISRPNLTFSTLTVSNMSPEDSSIYLCSVATGAGDSPLHFGNGTRLTVT.

V usage is TRBV7-3 and J usage is TRBJ1-1; D not resolved. The germline V gene has CDR1 SGHTA and CDR2 FQGTGA. The CDR3 spans 13 residues. The V gene lost 2 bases and the J gene lost 7 bases, with 11 bases spanning the gap. The DNA for the CDR3 is TGTGCCAGCAGCTTATACCCCACAAGTGAAGCTTTCTTT. This sequence encodes CASSLYPTSEAFF.

The chain combines TRBV19 with TRBJ1-5, with D possibly TRBD1 on 5 matching bases. Trimming removed 4 bases from V and 0 bases from J, with 10 bases in between. Germline V gives CDR1 LNHDA, CDR2 SQIVND (reference sequence). The CDR3 consists of 15 residues. This chain's CDR3 is CASSRQINSNQPQHF. CDR3 DNA sequence: TGTGCCAGTAGTAGACAGATAAATAGCAATCAGCCCCAGCATTTT.

The J gene is TRBJ1-1, the V gene TRBV10-3, with 9 bases fitting TRBD1. The CDR3 length is 14 residues. The germline gives CDR1 ENHRY, CDR2 SYGVKD. With V trimmed by 6 bases and J by 3 bases, 5 bases remained unmatched. This CDR3 is CAIRGRTGDTEAFF. As DNA, the CDR3 is TGTGCCATCAGGGGTAGGACAGGGGACACTGAAGCTTTCTTT.

The chain is built from TRBV27 and TRBJ1-5; TRBD1 matches at 9 bases. Germline V lookup: CDR1 MNHEY, CDR2 SMNVEV (reference sequence). The CDR3 has 15 amino acids. The J segment lost 3 bases and the V segment lost 8 bases, leaving 8 bases of the junction unmatched. CDR3 DNA: TGTGCCAGCGGCCCCGGGACAGGGTTCAATCAGCCCCAGCATTTT. Translated: CASGPGTGFNQPQHF.

V usage is TRBV6-6 and J usage is TRBJ2-7, with D possibly being TRBD1 (6 bases). V was clipped by 5 bases and J by 4 bases, with 12 bases between them. Germline V gene data show CDR1 as MNHNY and CDR2 as SVGAGI (reference sequence). CDR3 size: 13 residues. The CDR3 sequence: CASSRQAIYEQYF. The CDR3 DNA is TGTGCCAGCAGTCGACAGGCGATTTACGAGCAGTACTTC.

Here the CDR3 reads CASSYRGRPSNYGYTF. The CDR3 DNA reads as TGTGCCAGCAGCTACAGGGGGCGGCCTAGTAACTATGGCTACACCTTC. This chain links TRBV6-5 with TRBJ1-2, with 9 positions matching TRBD1. The V gene end was trimmed by 6 bases and the J gene end by 1 base; junction bases not matched to a gene: 9. The CDR3 spans 16 residues. CDR1 and CDR2 from the germline V gene are MNHEY and SVGAGI.

The chain uses TRBV19 and TRBJ1-2; 7 bases align to TRBD1. The CDR3 sequence is 15 residues long. CDR1 and CDR2 (germline): LNHDA, SQIVND (reference sequence). V lost 9 bases and J lost 1; bases outside the gene matches: 11. The chain's CDR3 is CASTDGTANNYGYTF. DNA for the CDR3: TGTGCCAGCACTGACGGGACAGCCAATAACTATGGCTACACCTTC.

The chain is built from TRBV24-1 and TRBJ2-3; 8 bases agree with TRBD2. Unmatched junction bases numbered 5, after V lost 1 base and J lost 6 bases. This CDR3 is 15 amino acids long. Per the germline V gene, CDR1 is KGHDR and CDR2 is SFDVKD. Here the CDR3 reads CATSDFPAGEDTQYF. The CDR3 DNA reads TGTGCCACCAGTGATTTCCCAGCGGGGGAGGATACGCAGTATTTT.

This clone was observed a few times. Here the CDR3 DNA reads TGTGCCAGCAGCCAAGTAGGGGTAGAAGGCTACACCTTC. It specifies CASSQVGVEGYTF. The chain joins TRBV4-2 to TRBJ1-2, with D perhaps matching TRBD1 (5 bases). Germline CDR1 is LGHNA and CDR2 is YNFKEQ. The CDR3 spans 13 residues. Deletions cut 1 base from V and 8 bases from J, with 11 bases between.

The J gene is TRBJ2-7, the V gene TRBV6-6; 11 bases agree with TRBD1. V lost 6 bases, J lost 5 bases, and 9 bases stayed unmatched. This CDR3 region has 15 residues. CDR1 and CDR2 (germline): MNHNY, SVGAGI (reference sequence). The DNA for the CDR3 is TGTGCCAGCAGCCAACCGGGACAGGGGGGCCACGAGCAGTACTTC. It encodes CASSQPGQGGHEQYF.